Sequencing of this T cell receptor (beta chain) was carried out in a study of blood T cell repertoires in COVID-19. On the study more broadly: There were acute and convalescent COVID-19 samples, and they came from the United States, Italy and Spain. T cells, B-cell-depleted T cells, or PBMCs provided the cDNA or gDNA that served as material.

CDR3 length: 14 amino acids. CDR1 LNHDA and CDR2 SQIVND come from the germline V gene (reference sequence). The V segment lost 10 bases and the J segment 7 bases; nucleotides outside the gene matches: 9. Per the authors' pipeline: Reference gene primer amplification gave estimated nucleated cell counts. Sequencing was performed with immunoSEQ multiplex PCR; in TCRdb, only in-frame clones are kept and a portion is missing. The V and J calls and clone size were taken over from that table, and D and trimming were inferred from the DNA. The repertoire includes some 120,000 clones, 70% to 85% of them detected once, and 12% sits in the top ten.

V gene TRBV19 combines with J gene TRBJ1-6; 8 bases align to TRBD1. Sequences were obtained from peripheral blood. This clonotype originated in a woman aged 60-75 years with acute or convalescent COVID-19. The CDR3 DNA follows: TGTGCCACCTCCTCAGGGGGCAGGAATTCACCCCTCCACTTT. This sequence encodes CATSSGGRNSPLHF.